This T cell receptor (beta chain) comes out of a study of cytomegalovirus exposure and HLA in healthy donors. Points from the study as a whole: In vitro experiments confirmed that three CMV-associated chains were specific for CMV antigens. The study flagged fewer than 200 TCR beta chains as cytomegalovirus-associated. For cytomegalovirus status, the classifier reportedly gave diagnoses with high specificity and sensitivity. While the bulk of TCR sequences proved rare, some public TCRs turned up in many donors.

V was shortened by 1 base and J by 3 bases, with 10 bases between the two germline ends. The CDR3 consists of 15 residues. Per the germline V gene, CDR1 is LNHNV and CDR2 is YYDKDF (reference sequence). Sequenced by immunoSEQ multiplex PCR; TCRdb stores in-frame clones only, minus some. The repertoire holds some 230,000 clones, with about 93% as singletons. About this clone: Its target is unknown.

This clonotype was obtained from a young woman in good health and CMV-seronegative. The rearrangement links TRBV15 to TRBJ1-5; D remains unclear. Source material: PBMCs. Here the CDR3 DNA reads TGTGCCACCAGCAGAGTTAGAGGAGACAATCAGCCCCAGCATTTT. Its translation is CATSRVRGDNQPQHF.